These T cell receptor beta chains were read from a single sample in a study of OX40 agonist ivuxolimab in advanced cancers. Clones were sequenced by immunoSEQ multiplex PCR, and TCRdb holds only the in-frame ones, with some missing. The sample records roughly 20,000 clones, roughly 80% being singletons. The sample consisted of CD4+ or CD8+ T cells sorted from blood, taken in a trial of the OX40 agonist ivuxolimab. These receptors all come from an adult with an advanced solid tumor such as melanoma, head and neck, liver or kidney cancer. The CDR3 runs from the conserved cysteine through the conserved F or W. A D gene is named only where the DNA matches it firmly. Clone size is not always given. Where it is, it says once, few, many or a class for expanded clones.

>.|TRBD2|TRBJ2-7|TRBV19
CASARIAGGHEQYF
TGTGCCAGCGCCCGAATAGCGGGGGGCCACGAGCAGTACTTC
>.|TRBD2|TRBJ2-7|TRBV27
CASSHGGYEQYF
TGTGCCAGCAGCCACGGGGGGTACGAGCAGTACTTC
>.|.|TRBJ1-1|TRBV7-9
CASSLSGEYRDTEAFF
TGTGCCAGCAGCTTATCGGGTGAATACCGGGACACTGAAGCTTTCTTT
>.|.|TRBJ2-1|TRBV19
CASSIVGGTYNEQFF
TGTGCCAGTAGTATAGTCGGCGGGACCTACAATGAGCAGTTCTTC
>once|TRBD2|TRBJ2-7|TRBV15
CATSSRTSGGTYEQYF
TGTGCCACCAGCTCGAGGACTAGCGGGGGAACCTACGAGCAGTACTTC
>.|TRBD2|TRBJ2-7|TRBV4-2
CASSQGSTSGKREQYF
TGTGCCAGCAGCCAAGGTTCGACTAGCGGGAAACGCGAGCAGTACTTC
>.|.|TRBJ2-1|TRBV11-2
CASSLGGREQFF
TGTGCCAGCAGCTTAGGGGGCAGAGAGCAGTTCTTC
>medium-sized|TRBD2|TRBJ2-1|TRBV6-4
CASSDSTSGSNEQFF
TGTGCCAGCAGTGACTCGACTAGCGGGAGCAATGAGCAGTTCTTC
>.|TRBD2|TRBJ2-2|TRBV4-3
CASTGLAANTGELFF
TGCGCCAGCACCGGACTAGCGGCGAACACCGGGGAGCTGTTTTTT
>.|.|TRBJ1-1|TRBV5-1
CASSLYRGNTEAFF
TGCGCCAGCAGCTTGTATAGGGGGAACACTGAAGCTTTCTTT
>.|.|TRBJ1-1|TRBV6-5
CASSYSGGYEAFF
TGTGCCAGCAGTTACTCGGGGGGTTATGAAGCTTTCTTT
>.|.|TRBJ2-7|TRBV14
CASSQIYDEQYF
TGTGCCAGCAGCCAAATATACGACGAGCAGTACTTC
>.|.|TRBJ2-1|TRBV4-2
CASTQGPVSSYNEQFF
TGTGCCAGCACCCAGGGACCAGTAAGCTCCTACAATGAGCAGTTCTTC
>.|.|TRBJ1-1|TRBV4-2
CASSQDGGGSAEAFF
TGTGCCAGCAGCCAAGATGGGGGGGGTAGCGCTGAAGCTTTCTTT
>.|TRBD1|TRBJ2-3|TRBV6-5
CASSEPTGGAYTQYF
TGTGCCAGCAGCGAACCCACAGGGGGCGCTTACACGCAGTATTTT
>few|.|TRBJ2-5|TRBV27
CASGVGGEETQYF
TGTGCCAGCGGGGTAGGGGGGGAAGAGACCCAGTACTTC
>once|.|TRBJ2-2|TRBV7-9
CASSPQHTNTGELFF
TGTGCCAGCAGTCCGCAGCACACCAACACCGGGGAGCTGTTTTTT
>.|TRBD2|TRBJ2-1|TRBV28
CASSLLAANNEQFF
TGTGCCAGCAGCCTCCTAGCGGCGAACAATGAGCAGTTCTTC
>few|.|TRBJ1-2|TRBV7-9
CASRTLSWDYGYTF
TGTGCCAGCCGGACCCTTTCCTGGGACTATGGCTACACCTTC
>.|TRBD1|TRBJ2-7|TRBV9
CASSVGQGDEQYF
TGTGCCAGCAGCGTAGGACAGGGTGACGAGCAGTACTTC
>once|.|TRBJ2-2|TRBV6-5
CATTLGAGGVGELFF
TGTGCCACCACCCTAGGGGCAGGCGGTGTCGGGGAGCTGTTTTTT
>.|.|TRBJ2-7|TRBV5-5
CASSLKPVTYEQYF
TGTGCCAGCAGCTTGAAACCAGTCACCTACGAGCAGTACTTC
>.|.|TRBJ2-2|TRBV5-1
CASFGTSNTGELFF
TGCGCCAGCTTTGGGACATCGAACACCGGGGAGCTGTTTTTT
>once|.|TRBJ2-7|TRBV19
CASSEKLAPVEQYF
TGTGCCAGTAGTGAGAAGCTCGCGCCAGTCGAGCAGTACTTC
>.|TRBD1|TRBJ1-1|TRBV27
CASSLFQGAGTEAFF
TGTGCCAGCAGTTTATTTCAGGGGGCAGGCACTGAAGCTTTCTTT
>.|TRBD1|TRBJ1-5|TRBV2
CASRAGRGPVDMGQPQHF
TGTGCCAGCAGGGCGGGCAGGGGGCCCGTAGATATGGGGCAGCCCCAGCATTTT
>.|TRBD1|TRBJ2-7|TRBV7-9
CASSSRDRNSYEQYF
TGTGCCAGCAGCTCAAGGGACAGGAATTCCTACGAGCAGTACTTC
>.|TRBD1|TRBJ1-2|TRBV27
CASSLSAGGDYGYTF
TGTGCCAGCAGTTTATCGGCAGGGGGGGACTATGGCTACACCTTC
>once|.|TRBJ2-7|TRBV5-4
CASSLGQSYEQYF
TGTGCCAGCAGCTTGGGACAGAGCTACGAGCAGTACTTC
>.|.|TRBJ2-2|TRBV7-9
CASGDRNTGELFF
TGTGCCAGCGGCGACAGGAACACCGGGGAGCTGTTTTTT
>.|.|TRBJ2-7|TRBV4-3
CASSQDFSRQSYEQYF
TGCGCCAGCAGCCAAGATTTTTCCAGACAGTCCTACGAGCAGTACTTC
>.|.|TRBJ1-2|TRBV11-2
CASSLGRDGFYGYTF
TGTGCCAGCAGCTTAGGCCGGGACGGCTTTTATGGCTACACCTTC
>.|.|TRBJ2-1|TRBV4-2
CASSSTLSWEQFF
TGTGCCAGCAGCTCCACCCTTAGTTGGGAGCAGTTCTTC
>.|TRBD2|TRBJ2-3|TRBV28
CATNTGLAPFDTQYF
TGTGCCACCAACACTGGACTAGCGCCTTTTGATACGCAGTATTTT
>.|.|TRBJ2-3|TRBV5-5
CASSLDGDTQYF
TGTGCCAGCAGCCTGGACGGAGATACGCAGTATTTT
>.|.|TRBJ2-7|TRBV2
CASKVGQGPYEQYF
TGTGCCAGCAAGGTTGGGCAGGGACCCTACGAGCAGTACTTC
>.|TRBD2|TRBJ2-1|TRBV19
CASSGRTSGYNEQFF
TGTGCCAGTAGTGGTAGGACTAGCGGATACAATGAGCAGTTCTTC
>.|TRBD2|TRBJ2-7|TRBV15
CATSIGRAFNEQYF
TGTGCCACCAGCATCGGGAGGGCCTTCAACGAGCAGTACTTC
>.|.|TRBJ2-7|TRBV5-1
CASSLVSGEQYF
TGCGCCAGCAGCTTGGTATCCGGCGAGCAGTACTTC
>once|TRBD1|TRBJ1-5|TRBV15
CATSRDISDRAQPQHF
TGTGCCACCAGCAGAGATATATCGGACAGGGCGCAGCCCCAGCATTTT
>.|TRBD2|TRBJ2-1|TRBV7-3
CASSLNGLAGEDNEQFF
TGTGCCAGCAGCTTAAACGGGCTAGCGGGAGAAGACAATGAGCAGTTCTTC
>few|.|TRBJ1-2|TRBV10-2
CASSDPDRPYGYTF
TGCGCCAGCAGTGACCCCGACAGACCTTATGGCTACACCTTC
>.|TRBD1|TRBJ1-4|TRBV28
CASSLGQGSREKLFF
TGTGCCAGCAGTCTGGGACAGGGAAGTCGAGAAAAACTGTTTTTT
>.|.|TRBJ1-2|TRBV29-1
CSVDLALSNYGYTF
TGCAGCGTTGATCTCGCACTATCTAACTATGGCTACACCTTC
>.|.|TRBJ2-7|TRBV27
CASTIPIGGECNSYEQYF
TGTGCCAGCACCATACCGATCGGTGGGGAGTGTAACTCCTACGAGCAGTACTTC
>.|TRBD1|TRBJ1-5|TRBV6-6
CASSPGQGDQPQHF
TGTGCCAGCAGTCCCGGACAGGGTGATCAGCCCCAGCATTTT
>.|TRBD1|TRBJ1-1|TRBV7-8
CASSDTGERGTEAFF
TGTGCCAGCAGCGATACAGGGGAAAGGGGCACTGAAGCTTTCTTT
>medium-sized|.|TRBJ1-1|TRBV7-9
CASSSDSAEAFF
TGTGCCAGCAGCTCGGACAGTGCTGAAGCTTTCTTT
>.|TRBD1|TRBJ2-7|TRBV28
CASSLKQGEKDYEQYF
TGTGCCAGCAGTTTAAAACAGGGGGAAAAGGACTACGAGCAGTACTTC
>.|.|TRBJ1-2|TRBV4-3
CASSQDWGRGRGYTF
TGCGCCAGCAGCCAAGATTGGGGGAGAGGGCGAGGCTACACCTTC
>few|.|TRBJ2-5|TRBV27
CASSLSGGRTQYF
TGTGCCAGCAGTTTATCGGGGGGGCGGACCCAGTACTTC
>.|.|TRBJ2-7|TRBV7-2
CASSLSERAVYEQYF
TGTGCCAGCAGCTTATCCGAGCGGGCAGTTTACGAGCAGTACTTC
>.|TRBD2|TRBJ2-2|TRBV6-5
CASSYSSAGAGELFF
TGTGCCAGCAGTTACTCGTCGGCGGGAGCGGGGGAGCTGTTTTTT
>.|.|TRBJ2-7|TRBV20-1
CSARSIYEQYF
TGCAGTGCTAGGTCGATCTACGAGCAGTACTTC
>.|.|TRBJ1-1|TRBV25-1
CASRQGFEAFF
TGTGCCAGCAGGCAGGGTTTTGAAGCTTTCTTT
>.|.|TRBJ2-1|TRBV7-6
CASSLMANSYNEQFF
TGTGCCAGCAGCTTAATGGCTAACTCCTACAATGAGCAGTTCTTC
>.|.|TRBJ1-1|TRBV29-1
CSVEGTELNTEAFF
TGCAGCGTTGAAGGGACTGAATTGAACACTGAAGCTTTCTTT
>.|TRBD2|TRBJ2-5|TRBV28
CASNSLGLAGAGETQYF
TGTGCCAGCAACTCTCTAGGACTAGCGGGGGCCGGGGAGACCCAGTACTTC